Listed below are T cell receptor beta chains from one sample, sequenced in a study of blood T cell repertoires in COVID-19. Measured with immunoSEQ multiplex PCR; TCRdb has only the in-frame clones, and not every one. This sample has hundreds of thousands of clones; around 86% occur once, and the top ten carry roughly 5%. Sequenced sample: PBMCs or T cells enriched from blood (not recorded which). The receptor source for this set is a man between 60 and 75 years old who had recovered from COVID-19. Both conserved end residues are part of each CDR3. D genes are given only for firm matches. Expanded clones get a size class; other rows say once, few or many, or leave the size out.

cdr3_aa: CASRSTGGVNTEAFF; cdr3_nt: TGTGCCAGCAGATCGACAGGGGGTGTGAACACTGAAGCTTTCTTT; clone_size: once; d_call: TRBD1; v_call: TRBV5-4; j_call: TRBJ1-1
cdr3_aa: CASRLQGATEAFF; cdr3_nt: TGTGCCAGCAGGTTGCAGGGCGCCACTGAAGCTTTCTTT; clone_size: -; d_call: -; v_call: TRBV28; j_call: TRBJ1-1
cdr3_aa: CASSENTGGLYTGELFF; cdr3_nt: TGTGCCAGCAGTGAAAATACAGGGGGCTTATACACCGGGGAGCTGTTTTTT; clone_size: -; d_call: TRBD1; v_call: TRBV25-1; j_call: TRBJ2-2
cdr3_aa: CASSPTTSGSSYNEQFF; cdr3_nt: TGTGCCAGCTCTCCTACGACTAGCGGGAGCTCCTACAATGAGCAGTTCTTC; clone_size: -; d_call: TRBD2; v_call: TRBV18; j_call: TRBJ2-1
cdr3_aa: CASSPTSTNTGELFF; cdr3_nt: TGTGCCAGCAGCCCCACCTCGACTAACACCGGGGAGCTGTTTTTT; clone_size: -; d_call: -; v_call: TRBV3-1/TRBV3-2; j_call: TRBJ2-2
cdr3_aa: CASSVGLGLPAGELFF; cdr3_nt: TGTGCCAGCAGCGTAGGTTTGGGACTACCAGCCGGGGAGCTGTTTTTT; clone_size: -; d_call: TRBD2; v_call: TRBV9; j_call: TRBJ2-2
cdr3_aa: CASSDSGTGGFSGANVLTF; cdr3_nt: TGTGCCAGCAGTGACTCGGGGACAGGGGGCTTCTCTGGGGCCAACGTCCTGACTTTC; clone_size: -; d_call: TRBD1; v_call: TRBV6-4; j_call: TRBJ2-6
cdr3_aa: CATPRTGENGELFF; cdr3_nt: TGTGCCACCCCCAGGACAGGGGAGAACGGGGAGCTGTTTTTT; clone_size: -; d_call: TRBD1; v_call: TRBV2; j_call: TRBJ2-2
cdr3_aa: CASSRGQGYYKGGETQYF; cdr3_nt: TGCGCCAGCAGCCGAGGACAGGGCTACTACAAGGGTGGAGAGACCCAGTACTTC; clone_size: -; d_call: TRBD1; v_call: TRBV4-3; j_call: TRBJ2-5
cdr3_aa: CASSQVATEAFF; cdr3_nt: TGTGCCAGCAGCCAAGTGGCCACTGAAGCTTTCTTT; clone_size: once; d_call: -; v_call: TRBV3-1/TRBV3-2; j_call: TRBJ1-1
cdr3_aa: CASSLNRDSTYEQYF; cdr3_nt: TGTGCCAGCAGCTTAAACCGGGACAGCACCTACGAGCAGTACTTC; clone_size: -; d_call: TRBD1; v_call: TRBV11-2; j_call: TRBJ2-7
cdr3_aa: CASSSLAGAWNEQFF; cdr3_nt: TGTGCCAGCAGCTCACTAGCGGGAGCCTGGAATGAGCAGTTCTTC; clone_size: -; d_call: TRBD2; v_call: TRBV5-4; j_call: TRBJ2-1
cdr3_aa: CASSGEGLRTDTQYF; cdr3_nt: TGTGCCAGCAGCGGCGAAGGACTCCGCACAGATACGCAGTATTTT; clone_size: -; d_call: -; v_call: TRBV5-4; j_call: TRBJ2-3
cdr3_aa: CASGAGVSNYGYTF; cdr3_nt: TGTGCCAGCGGGGCGGGAGTATCTAACTATGGCTACACCTTC; clone_size: few; d_call: -; v_call: TRBV9; j_call: TRBJ1-2
cdr3_aa: CASSLESGIHSDTQYF; cdr3_nt: TGTGCCAGTAGTCTAGAAAGCGGGATTCATTCAGATACGCAGTATTTT; clone_size: -; d_call: TRBD2; v_call: TRBV19; j_call: TRBJ2-3
cdr3_aa: CASSPGQGAIYGYTF; cdr3_nt: TGTGCCAGTAGCCCCGGACAGGGGGCGATCTATGGCTACACCTTC; clone_size: -; d_call: TRBD1; v_call: TRBV19; j_call: TRBJ1-2
cdr3_aa: CASRLTGYSNQPQHF; cdr3_nt: TGTGCCAGCAGGCTTACAGGGTATAGCAATCAGCCCCAGCATTTT; clone_size: -; d_call: -; v_call: TRBV2; j_call: TRBJ1-5
cdr3_aa: CATVLAGGTEQYF; cdr3_nt: TGTGCCACCGTACTAGCGGGAGGCACCGAGCAGTACTTC; clone_size: -; d_call: TRBD2; v_call: TRBV2; j_call: TRBJ2-7
cdr3_aa: CASSERKEGFSEAFF; cdr3_nt: TGTGCCAGCAGTGAACGTAAGGAGGGTTTTAGTGAAGCTTTCTTT; clone_size: many; d_call: -; v_call: TRBV6-1; j_call: TRBJ1-1
cdr3_aa: CASSYPDRTSGHTGELFF; cdr3_nt: TGTGCCAGCAGTTACCCCGATCGGACTAGCGGGCACACCGGGGAGCTGTTTTTT; clone_size: -; d_call: TRBD2; v_call: TRBV6-2/TRBV6-3; j_call: TRBJ2-2
cdr3_aa: CASSPLAERYNEQFF; cdr3_nt: TGTGCCAGCAGCCCATTAGCGGAGCGATACAATGAGCAGTTCTTC; clone_size: -; d_call: -; v_call: TRBV7-8; j_call: TRBJ2-1
cdr3_aa: CASSLGPGAGEAFF; cdr3_nt: TGCGCCAGCAGCTTGGGCCCAGGGGCAGGTGAAGCTTTCTTT; clone_size: -; d_call: -; v_call: TRBV5-1; j_call: TRBJ1-1
cdr3_aa: CASSSLGGAGGGDEQYF; cdr3_nt: TGTGCCAGCAGTTCCCTGGGAGGAGCGGGAGGGGGGGATGAGCAGTACTTC; clone_size: -; d_call: TRBD2; v_call: TRBV28; j_call: TRBJ2-7
cdr3_aa: CASSPRLNTEAFF; cdr3_nt: TGTGCCAGCAGTCCCAGGTTGAACACTGAAGCTTTCTTT; clone_size: -; d_call: -; v_call: TRBV9; j_call: TRBJ1-1
cdr3_aa: CASSLGGADQPQHF; cdr3_nt: TGCGCCAGCAGCTTGGGCGGGGCAGATCAGCCCCAGCATTTT; clone_size: few; d_call: -; v_call: TRBV5-1; j_call: TRBJ1-5
cdr3_aa: CAWTLDEKLFF; cdr3_nt: TGTGCCTGGACCCTAGATGAAAAACTGTTTTTT; clone_size: -; d_call: -; v_call: TRBV30; j_call: TRBJ1-4
cdr3_aa: CASSLEGGGLETQYF; cdr3_nt: TGTGCCAGCAGTTTAGAAGGGGGTGGATTGGAGACCCAGTACTTC; clone_size: -; d_call: -; v_call: TRBV28; j_call: TRBJ2-5
cdr3_aa: CASRVIGGNNQPQHF; cdr3_nt: TGTGCCAGCAGGGTCATCGGGGGGAACAATCAGCCCCAGCATTTT; clone_size: -; d_call: -; v_call: TRBV7-2; j_call: TRBJ1-5
cdr3_aa: CASSSSSGFTDTQYF; cdr3_nt: TGTGCCAGCAGCTCCTCTAGCGGGTTCACAGATACGCAGTATTTT; clone_size: -; d_call: TRBD2; v_call: TRBV7-2; j_call: TRBJ2-3
cdr3_aa: CASSLFRQGGMF; cdr3_nt: TGTGCCAGCAGTTTATTTCGACAGGGGGGAATGTTT; clone_size: -; d_call: TRBD1; v_call: TRBV28; j_call: TRBJ1-1
cdr3_aa: CASKEKGQEYYEQYF; cdr3_nt: TGTGCCAGCAAAGAAAAGGGACAGGAATACTACGAGCAGTACTTC; clone_size: once; d_call: TRBD1; v_call: TRBV27; j_call: TRBJ2-7
cdr3_aa: CASSLFLGSTDTQYF; cdr3_nt: TGTGCCAGCAGTTTATTTCTCGGGAGTACAGATACGCAGTATTTT; clone_size: few; d_call: -; v_call: TRBV28; j_call: TRBJ2-3
cdr3_aa: CASSELVILRAYEQYF; cdr3_nt: TGTGCCAGCAGTGAACTAGTGATACTACGAGCCTACGAGCAGTACTTC; clone_size: -; d_call: -; v_call: TRBV6-1; j_call: TRBJ2-7
cdr3_aa: CASSLAGVGETQYF; cdr3_nt: TGTGCCAGCAGCTTAGCGGGAGTGGGTGAGACCCAGTACTTC; clone_size: -; d_call: -; v_call: TRBV7-2; j_call: TRBJ2-5
cdr3_aa: CASGRQGSGELFF; cdr3_nt: TGCGCCAGCGGACGGCAGGGGAGCGGGGAGCTGTTTTTT; clone_size: few; d_call: -; v_call: TRBV10-1; j_call: TRBJ2-2
cdr3_aa: CASSTGVLNTEAFF; cdr3_nt: TGTGCCAGTAGTACGGGGGTTTTGAACACTGAAGCTTTCTTT; clone_size: -; d_call: -; v_call: TRBV19; j_call: TRBJ1-1
cdr3_aa: CATGTGSGQPQHF; cdr3_nt: TGTGCCACCGGGACAGGGAGCGGACAGCCCCAGCATTTT; clone_size: -; d_call: TRBD1; v_call: TRBV24-1; j_call: TRBJ1-5
cdr3_aa: CASSLGAGTDTQYF; cdr3_nt: TGCGCCAGCAGCTTGGGTGCGGGAACAGATACGCAGTATTTT; clone_size: -; d_call: -; v_call: TRBV5-1; j_call: TRBJ2-3
cdr3_aa: CASSVLGPAGSYEQYF; cdr3_nt: TGTGCCAGCAGCGTACTAGGTCCCGCGGGCTCCTACGAGCAGTACTTC; clone_size: few; d_call: -; v_call: TRBV9; j_call: TRBJ2-7
cdr3_aa: CASSFRGRGYTQYF; cdr3_nt: TGTGCCAGCAGCTTTCGCGGGAGGGGCTATACGCAGTATTTT; clone_size: -; d_call: TRBD2; v_call: TRBV7-3; j_call: TRBJ2-3
cdr3_aa: CASSLVAPGEQYF; cdr3_nt: TGTGCCAGCAGCTTAGTGGCCCCGGGCGAGCAGTACTTC; clone_size: -; d_call: -; v_call: TRBV7-2; j_call: TRBJ2-7
cdr3_aa: CASSSSGTDNEQFF; cdr3_nt: TGTGCCAGCAGCTCTAGCGGGACTGACAATGAGCAGTTCTTC; clone_size: -; d_call: TRBD2; v_call: TRBV11-3; j_call: TRBJ2-1
cdr3_aa: CASSPPAPHTGELFF; cdr3_nt: TGTGCCAGCTCACCACCTGCGCCACACACCGGGGAGCTGTTTTTT; clone_size: -; d_call: -; v_call: TRBV18; j_call: TRBJ2-2
cdr3_aa: CASSQARTGFEAFF; cdr3_nt: TGTGCCAGCAGCCAAGCAAGGACAGGTTTTGAAGCTTTCTTT; clone_size: -; d_call: TRBD1; v_call: TRBV3-1/TRBV3-2; j_call: TRBJ1-1
cdr3_aa: CASSQGGPGSGPYNEQFF; cdr3_nt: TGTGCCAGCAGCCAGGGGGGGCCCGGGAGTGGACCCTACAATGAGCAGTTCTTC; clone_size: once; d_call: -; v_call: TRBV4-2; j_call: TRBJ2-1
cdr3_aa: CASSQGQGASGYTF; cdr3_nt: TGTGCCAGCAGTCAGGGACAGGGGGCATCGGGCTACACCTTC; clone_size: -; d_call: TRBD1; v_call: TRBV2; j_call: TRBJ1-2
cdr3_aa: CASSLVPGEAGGFYEQYF; cdr3_nt: TGCGCCAGCAGCTTGGTCCCTGGAGAGGCAGGGGGTTTCTACGAGCAGTACTTC; clone_size: few; d_call: TRBD1; v_call: TRBV5-1; j_call: TRBJ2-7
cdr3_aa: CASSLELAAYEQYF; cdr3_nt: TGTGCCAGCAGCTTAGAACTAGCGGCCTACGAGCAGTACTTC; clone_size: -; d_call: TRBD2; v_call: TRBV7-9; j_call: TRBJ2-7
cdr3_aa: CATSRDRGSYGYTF; cdr3_nt: TGTGCCACCAGCAGAGATCGTGGGAGCTATGGCTACACCTTC; clone_size: -; d_call: -; v_call: TRBV15; j_call: TRBJ1-2
cdr3_aa: CATSIPRTATYEQYF; cdr3_nt: TGTGCCACTTCAATCCCCCGGACTGCCACCTACGAGCAGTACTTC; clone_size: -; d_call: -; v_call: TRBV28; j_call: TRBJ2-7
cdr3_aa: CSVLGQGVFGYTF; cdr3_nt: TGCAGCGTTCTGGGACAGGGTGTGTTTGGCTACACCTTC; clone_size: -; d_call: TRBD1; v_call: TRBV29-1; j_call: TRBJ1-2
cdr3_aa: CASTLGRGSPPNYGYTF; cdr3_nt: TGTGCCAGCACCTTGGGTAGGGGGAGCCCTCCTAACTATGGCTACACCTTC; clone_size: -; d_call: -; v_call: TRBV28; j_call: TRBJ1-2
cdr3_aa: CASSQTSGRPLNEQFF; cdr3_nt: TGTGCCAGCAGCCAGACTAGCGGGAGGCCTCTCAATGAGCAGTTCTTC; clone_size: -; d_call: TRBD2; v_call: TRBV7-3; j_call: TRBJ2-1
cdr3_aa: CAISESASGYNEQFF; cdr3_nt: TGTGCCATCAGTGAGTCGGCTAGCGGTTACAATGAGCAGTTCTTC; clone_size: -; d_call: TRBD2; v_call: TRBV10-3; j_call: TRBJ2-1
cdr3_aa: CASSQDIRRRGLWQPQHF; cdr3_nt: TGCGCCAGCAGCCAAGATATCCGGCGGAGGGGGCTATGGCAGCCCCAGCATTTT; clone_size: -; d_call: TRBD1; v_call: TRBV4-1; j_call: TRBJ1-5
cdr3_aa: CATSRGGPEKQYF; cdr3_nt: TGTGCCACCAGCAGGGGGGGGCCTGAGAAGCAGTACTTC; clone_size: -; d_call: -; v_call: TRBV15; j_call: TRBJ2-7
cdr3_aa: CASSEGTSGYTDTQYF; cdr3_nt: TGTGCCAGCAGTGAGGGGACTAGCGGCTACACAGATACGCAGTATTTT; clone_size: -; d_call: TRBD2; v_call: TRBV25-1; j_call: TRBJ2-3
cdr3_aa: CASSGGLAGAGETQYF; cdr3_nt: TGCGCCAGCAGCGGGGGACTAGCGGGAGCCGGGGAGACCCAGTACTTC; clone_size: -; d_call: TRBD2; v_call: TRBV5-1; j_call: TRBJ2-5
cdr3_aa: CASSDSGRAGANVLTF; cdr3_nt: TGTGCCAGCAGTGACTCAGGGAGGGCTGGGGCCAACGTCCTGACTTTC; clone_size: -; d_call: TRBD2; v_call: TRBV2; j_call: TRBJ2-6